These T cell receptor beta chains were read from a single sample in a study of CD8 T cells in ankylosing spondylitis. One entry per CDR3 protein results from TCRdb running MiXCR on the 5' RACE reads. Counted here are about 220,000 distinct CDR3 sequences, around a quarter occurring once; the ten biggest clones make up less than 8.5%. The sample comprised blood, either unsorted or a sorted T cell fraction (not recorded which). The receptors originated from a male donor with ankylosing spondylitis or in good health (not recorded which). Each CDR3 is given with its conserved first and last residue. Fields, in order: V gene, J gene, clone size, D gene, CDR3 DNA, CDR3 protein. The D gene is left open where the match is weak. Size values are once, few and many counts, or a class for expanded clones, and some rows have none.

v_call: TRBV6-5; j_call: TRBJ2-1; clone_size: NA; d_call: TRBD2; cdr3_nt: TGTGCCAGCAGTTATAAGGCTAGCGGGAGGGCCGTGAATGAGCAGTTCTTC; cdr3_aa: CASSYKASGRAVNEQFF
v_call: TRBV12-3/TRBV12-4; j_call: TRBJ1-2; clone_size: many; d_call: NA; cdr3_nt: TGTGCCAGCGCCGGGAAAGGACTTAACTATGGCTACACCTTC; cdr3_aa: CASAGKGLNYGYTF
v_call: TRBV18; j_call: TRBJ2-2; clone_size: many; d_call: NA; cdr3_nt: TGTGCCAGCTCACCACGACAGGATGCCGGGGAGCTGTTTTTT; cdr3_aa: CASSPRQDAGELFF
v_call: TRBV10-3; j_call: TRBJ2-3; clone_size: NA; d_call: TRBD1; cdr3_nt: TGTGCCATCGGATCCCGGGACAGGGAGGCTCTTGCGCAGTATTTT; cdr3_aa: CAIGSRDREALAQYF
v_call: TRBV25-1; j_call: TRBJ1-2; clone_size: many; d_call: TRBD1; cdr3_nt: TGTGCCAGCAGTGAATACGCGGACAGGTCTGGCTACACCTTC; cdr3_aa: CASSEYADRSGYTF
v_call: TRBV24-1; j_call: TRBJ2-7; clone_size: NA; d_call: TRBD1; cdr3_nt: TGTGCCACCAGTGACGGGACAGGGGTCTACGAGCAGTACTTC; cdr3_aa: CATSDGTGVYEQYF
v_call: TRBV4-2; j_call: TRBJ1-2; clone_size: once; d_call: TRBD1; cdr3_nt: TGTGCCAGCAGCCAAGGGGATACAGGGGAGGGCTACACCTTC; cdr3_aa: CASSQGDTGEGYTF
v_call: TRBV10-3; j_call: TRBJ2-1; clone_size: NA; d_call: NA; cdr3_nt: TGTGCCATCAGTTACGGGACCCAGCAGTTCTTC; cdr3_aa: CAISYGTQQFF
v_call: TRBV11-3; j_call: TRBJ2-7; clone_size: NA; d_call: NA; cdr3_nt: TGTGCCAGCAGCTTACAGACGGGGGTCTCCTACGAGCAGTACTTC; cdr3_aa: CASSLQTGVSYEQYF
v_call: TRBV18; j_call: TRBJ2-7; clone_size: NA; d_call: TRBD1; cdr3_nt: TGTGCCAGCTCACCGGGACAGGGGTTTCGGTACGAGCAGTACTTC; cdr3_aa: CASSPGQGFRYEQYF
v_call: TRBV3-1; j_call: TRBJ2-1; clone_size: NA; d_call: NA; cdr3_nt: TGTGCCAGCAGCCAAGGAAAGGCATATGAGCAGTTCTTC; cdr3_aa: CASSQGKAYEQFF
v_call: TRBV18; j_call: TRBJ2-7; clone_size: few; d_call: TRBD1; cdr3_nt: TGTGCCAGCTCGATAGGGACAGCCTACGAGCAGTACTTC; cdr3_aa: CASSIGTAYEQYF
v_call: TRBV29-1; j_call: TRBJ2-7; clone_size: many; d_call: NA; cdr3_nt: TGCAGCGTCGATGGTCCTTGGTCGAACGAGCAGTACTTC; cdr3_aa: CSVDGPWSNEQYF
v_call: TRBV20-1; j_call: TRBJ1-5; clone_size: few; d_call: TRBD1; cdr3_nt: TGCAGTGCTAGGACTACATACGGGACAGACATTATATCGCAGCATTTT; cdr3_aa: CSARTTYGTDIISQHF
v_call: TRBV20-1; j_call: TRBJ2-1; clone_size: many; d_call: TRBD2; cdr3_nt: TGCAGTGCTAGGCCCGGACTAGCGGGGAGCTCCTACAATGAGCAGTTCTTC; cdr3_aa: CSARPGLAGSSYNEQFF
v_call: TRBV29-1; j_call: TRBJ2-2; clone_size: NA; d_call: NA; cdr3_nt: TGCAGCGGATTACAGGGGAACACCGGGGAGCTGTTTTTT; cdr3_aa: CSGLQGNTGELFF
v_call: TRBV4-2; j_call: TRBJ1-1; clone_size: NA; d_call: TRBD1; cdr3_nt: TGTGCCAGCAGCCAAGTCAAGGGGGCGGATACTGAAGCTTTCTTT; cdr3_aa: CASSQVKGADTEAFF